The present T cell receptor (beta chain) was sequenced within a study of identical twins. Everyone who donated was a healthy Caucasian. This CDR3 spans 15 amino acids. Germline CDR1 and CDR2: SNHLY and FYNNEI. After removal of 6 bases from V and 1 base from J, the junction contained 6 bases not matched to a gene. Unique molecular identifiers were present on the cDNA, which also gained a universal primer site by template switching. TCRdb passed the 5' RACE reads through MiXCR, listing each CDR3 protein once. The sample lists more than 650,000 distinct CDR3 sequences; around 5.7% were seen once. This clonotype was seen ten or more times.

The source of this sequence is a man aged 18 to 30 in good health. V is TRBV2 and J is TRBJ2-3; 8 bases agree with TRBD2. Source material: naive T cells sorted from blood. The CDR3 DNA follows: TGTGCCAGCAGCGGGAGGGCAGACCGCACAGATACGCAGTATTTT. It encodes CASSGRADRTDTQYF.